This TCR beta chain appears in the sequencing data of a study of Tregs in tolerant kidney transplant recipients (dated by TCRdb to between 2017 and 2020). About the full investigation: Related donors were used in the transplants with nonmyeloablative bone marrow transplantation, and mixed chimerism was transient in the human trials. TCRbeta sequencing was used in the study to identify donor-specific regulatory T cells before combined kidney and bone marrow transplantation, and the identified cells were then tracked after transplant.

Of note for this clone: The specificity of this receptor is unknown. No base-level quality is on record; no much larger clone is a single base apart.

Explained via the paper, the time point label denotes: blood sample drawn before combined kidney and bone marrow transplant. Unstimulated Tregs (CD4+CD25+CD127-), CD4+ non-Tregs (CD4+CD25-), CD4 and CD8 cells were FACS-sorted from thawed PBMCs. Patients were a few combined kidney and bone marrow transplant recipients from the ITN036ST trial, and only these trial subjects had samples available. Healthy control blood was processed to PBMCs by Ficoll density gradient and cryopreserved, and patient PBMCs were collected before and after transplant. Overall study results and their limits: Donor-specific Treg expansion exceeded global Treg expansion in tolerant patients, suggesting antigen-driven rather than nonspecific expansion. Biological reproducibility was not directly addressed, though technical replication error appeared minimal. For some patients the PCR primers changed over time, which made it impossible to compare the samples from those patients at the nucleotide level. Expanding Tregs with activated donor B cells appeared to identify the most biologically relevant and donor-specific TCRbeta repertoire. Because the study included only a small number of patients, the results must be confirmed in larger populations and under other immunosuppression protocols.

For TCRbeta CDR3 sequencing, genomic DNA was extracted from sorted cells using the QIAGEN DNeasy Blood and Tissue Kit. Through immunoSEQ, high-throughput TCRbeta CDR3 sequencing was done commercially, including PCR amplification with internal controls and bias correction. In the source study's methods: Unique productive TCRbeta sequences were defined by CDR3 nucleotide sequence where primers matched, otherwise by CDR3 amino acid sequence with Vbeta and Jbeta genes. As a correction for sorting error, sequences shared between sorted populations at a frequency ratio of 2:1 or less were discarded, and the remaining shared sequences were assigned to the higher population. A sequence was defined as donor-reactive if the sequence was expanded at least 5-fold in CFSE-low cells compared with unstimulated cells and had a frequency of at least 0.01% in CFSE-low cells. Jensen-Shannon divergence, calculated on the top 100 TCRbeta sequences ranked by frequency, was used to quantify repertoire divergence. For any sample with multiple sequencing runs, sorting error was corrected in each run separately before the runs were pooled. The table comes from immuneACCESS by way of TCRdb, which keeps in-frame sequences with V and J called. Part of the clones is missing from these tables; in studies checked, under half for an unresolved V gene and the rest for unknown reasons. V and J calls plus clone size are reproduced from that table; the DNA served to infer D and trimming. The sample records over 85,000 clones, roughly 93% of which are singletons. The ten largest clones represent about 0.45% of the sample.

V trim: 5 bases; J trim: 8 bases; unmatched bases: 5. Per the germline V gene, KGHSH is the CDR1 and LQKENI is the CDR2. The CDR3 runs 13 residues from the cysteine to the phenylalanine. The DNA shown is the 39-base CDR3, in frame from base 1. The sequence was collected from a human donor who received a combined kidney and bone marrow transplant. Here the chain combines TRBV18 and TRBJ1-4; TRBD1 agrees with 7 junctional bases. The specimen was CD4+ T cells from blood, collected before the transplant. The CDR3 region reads CASSKGQEEKLFF. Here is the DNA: TGTGCCAGCTCAAAAGGACAGGAGGAAAAACTGTTTTTT.